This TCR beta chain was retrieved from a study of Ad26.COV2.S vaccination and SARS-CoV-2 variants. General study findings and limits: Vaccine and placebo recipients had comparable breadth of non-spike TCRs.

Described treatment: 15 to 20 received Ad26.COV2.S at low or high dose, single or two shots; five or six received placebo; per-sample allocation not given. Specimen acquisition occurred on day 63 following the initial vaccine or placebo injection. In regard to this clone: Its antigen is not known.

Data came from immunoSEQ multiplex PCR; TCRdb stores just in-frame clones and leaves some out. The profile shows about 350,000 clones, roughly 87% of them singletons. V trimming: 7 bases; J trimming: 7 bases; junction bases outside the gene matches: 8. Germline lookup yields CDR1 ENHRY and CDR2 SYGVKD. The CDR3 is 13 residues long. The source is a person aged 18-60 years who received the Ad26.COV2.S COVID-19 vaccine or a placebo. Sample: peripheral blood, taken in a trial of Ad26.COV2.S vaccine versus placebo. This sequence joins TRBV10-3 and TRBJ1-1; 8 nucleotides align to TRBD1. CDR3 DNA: TGTGCCATCAAACAGACAGGGGTCGATGAAGCTTTCTTT. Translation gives CAIKQTGVDEAFF.